The sample holds a few counts of the clone carrying this T cell receptor beta chain. The sample is drawn from a study of regulatory T cells in long-lasting Graves disease. As for the study in general: Positive TSH receptor antibodies alongside over 5 years of antithyroid drugs were what marked Graves' disease as persistent.

In germline, CDR1 is LGHDT, CDR2 YNNKEL (reference sequence). There are 15 residues in the CDR3. J gave up 7 bases and V 1 base, and 8 bases lay outside the gene matches. Time point in this sample: persistent/refractory GD, antithyroid drugs over 5 years with positive TRAb. TCR sequences were obtained from RNA taken from PBMCs. iRepertoire HTBI primers and Arm-PCR of CDR3 regions built TCR beta libraries. TCRdb redid the calling of the multiplex PCR reads with MiXCR, one entry per CDR3 protein. The sample has approximately 400,000 distinct CDR3 sequences; 23% are singletons. The V and J genes are TRBV3-1 and TRBJ1-2; 8 nucleotides line up with TRBD1. Sequenced here: peripheral blood mononuclear cells (PBMCs), sampled when the disease was refractory, from a patient treated with antithyroid drugs. This TCR was sampled from a female donor with Graves disease. Here the CDR3 DNA reads TGTGCCAGCAGCCAAGTCCGACAGGGGCTTGGTGGCTACACCTTC. This encodes CASSQVRQGLGGYTF.